This is a list of T cell receptor beta chains from one sample in a study of PD-L1 blockade in urothelial cancer. Profiling relied on immunoSEQ multiplex PCR, and the TCRdb table lists in-frame clones only, not all of them. This sample has around 49,000 clones, with more than 75% found just once. Source: PBMCs, taken around atezolizumab (anti-PD-L1) treatment. The source is a man aged 55 to 69 with urothelial cancer. The CDR3 runs from the conserved cysteine through the conserved F or W. A D gene is named only where the DNA matches it firmly. Size values are once, few and many counts, or a class for expanded clones, and some rows have none.

DNA	CDR3	J	D	size	V
TGTGCCAGCAGTCCAGGGGGCTTCAATCAGCCCCAGCATTTT	CASSPGGFNQPQHF	TRBJ1-5	TRBD1	once	TRBV28
TGTGCCAGCAGCTCCCACATGAACACTGAAGCTTTCTTT	CASSSHMNTEAFF	TRBJ1-1	.	.	TRBV5-8
TGTGCCAGCAGCCAAGGAACTAGCGGTATAGAGACCCAGTACTTC	CASSQGTSGIETQYF	TRBJ2-5	TRBD2	.	TRBV14
TGTGCCAGCAGCTCATTTTCATATGGTCGGGCAGATACGCAGTATTTT	CASSSFSYGRADTQYF	TRBJ2-3	.	.	TRBV5-4
TGTGCCAGTAGGAGCACGGGAGATACGCAGTATTTT	CASRSTGDTQYF	TRBJ2-3	.	.	TRBV19
TGTGCCAGCAGTTTATCCGGCAGGGGCGGAAACACCATATATTTT	CASSLSGRGGNTIYF	TRBJ1-3	.	.	TRBV28
TGTGCCAGTAGTTTACAGGTGAACTCTGGGGCCAACGTCCTGACTTTC	CASSLQVNSGANVLTF	TRBJ2-6	.	once	TRBV19
TGTGCCAGCAGCGTGGGGCAGGGGGGTAGCAATCAGCCCCAGCATTTT	CASSVGQGGSNQPQHF	TRBJ1-5	TRBD1	.	TRBV9
TGTGCCAGCAGCCCAAGGACAGGGTACAATGAGCAGTTCTTC	CASSPRTGYNEQFF	TRBJ2-1	TRBD1	.	TRBV11-3
TGTGCCAGCAGCCCGGAAGGGGGCAGAGAGCAGTACTTC	CASSPEGGREQYF	TRBJ2-7	TRBD1	.	TRBV5-8
TGTGCCAGCAGCTTAGACCGACAACTTCGAGCCGGAAACACCATATATTTT	CASSLDRQLRAGNTIYF	TRBJ1-3	.	once	TRBV11-2
TGTGCCAGCGGTTCCCACAACACAGATACGCAGTATTTT	CASGSHNTDTQYF	TRBJ2-3	.	.	TRBV2
TGTGCCATCAAGGACTCGCCCGGGACCCAGTACTTC	CAIKDSPGTQYF	TRBJ2-5	.	once	TRBV10-3
TGCGCCAGCAGCCAGCGACAGGGACCTCAAGAGACCCAGTACTTC	CASSQRQGPQETQYF	TRBJ2-5	TRBD1	.	TRBV4-1
TGTGCCAGCAGTTACTCGCGGAGCTCTGGAAACACCATATATTTT	CASSYSRSSGNTIYF	TRBJ1-3	.	once	TRBV6-5
TGCGCCAGCAGCCGCAACTATCTACTTGGCACAGATACGCAGTATTTT	CASSRNYLLGTDTQYF	TRBJ2-3	.	.	TRBV4-1
TGTGCCAGCAGGGCCGACTGGGGACAGGGATACCAAGAGACCCAGTACTTC	CASRADWGQGYQETQYF	TRBJ2-5	TRBD1	.	TRBV2
TGTGCCAGCAGCCGCGCGGGGAACGGGGCCAACGTCCTGACTTTC	CASSRAGNGANVLTF	TRBJ2-6	.	.	TRBV27
TGTGCCAGCAGTTCCCAGGGGGTCGGGAATCAGCCCCAGCATTTT	CASSSQGVGNQPQHF	TRBJ1-5	TRBD1	once	TRBV28
TGTGCCAGCAGCAAAGGGCAATTACCGACAGATACGCAGTATTTT	CASSKGQLPTDTQYF	TRBJ2-3	.	.	TRBV21-1
TGTGCCAGCAGCTTATCCCGCGAGCAGTACTTC	CASSLSREQYF	TRBJ2-7	.	.	TRBV7-9
TGTGCCAGCAGCGGCGCCGGGACAGGGGCCTACGAGCAGTACTTC	CASSGAGTGAYEQYF	TRBJ2-7	TRBD1	.	TRBV9
TGTGCCAGCAGCGGGACGGACAGGAATAATTCACCCCTCCACTTT	CASSGTDRNNSPLHF	TRBJ1-6	TRBD1	.	TRBV9
TGTGCCAGCGTAACAGGGACGTTTCTGGATACGCAGTATTTT	CASVTGTFLDTQYF	TRBJ2-3	.	.	TRBV6-1
TGTGCCAAATCGACAGGGGACTCTGGAAACACCATATATTTT	CAKSTGDSGNTIYF	TRBJ1-3	TRBD1	.	TRBV2
TGTGCCAGCAGTGGGGGGACAGGGGTTGTCGGCTATGGCTACACCTTC	CASSGGTGVVGYGYTF	TRBJ1-2	TRBD1	once	TRBV6-1
TGTGCCAGCTCATTAGACAGGGTGAACACTGAAGCTTTCTTT	CASSLDRVNTEAFF	TRBJ1-1	TRBD1	.	TRBV27
TGTGCCAGCAGTTCGAGGCGGGGAACGTACGAGCAGTACTTC	CASSSRRGTYEQYF	TRBJ2-7	.	.	TRBV6-6
TGTGCCAGCAGCTTGACCTCAGGGGACGGCTATGGCTACACCTTC	CASSLTSGDGYGYTF	TRBJ1-2	.	once	TRBV7-9
TGTGCCAGCAGCGGACAGGGGTCGGGCACAGATACGCAGTATTTT	CASSGQGSGTDTQYF	TRBJ2-3	TRBD1	.	TRBV6-1
TGCGCCAGCAGCTTGGGGGGCAGCAGGGGTCGGAGTGAAGCTTTCTTT	CASSLGGSRGRSEAFF	TRBJ1-1	.	.	TRBV5-1
TGTGCCAGCAGGTACGACAGAACGAGCAATCAGCCCCAGCATTTT	CASRYDRTSNQPQHF	TRBJ1-5	.	.	TRBV2
TGTGCCAGCAAAAGGGGGGGCACCGCCAAAGAGACCCAGTACTTC	CASKRGGTAKETQYF	TRBJ2-5	.	.	TRBV6-6
TGCGCCAGCCGACTCGACCCCTCCTTCGTTGAGCAGTACTTC	CASRLDPSFVEQYF	TRBJ2-7	.	.	TRBV5-1
TGTGCCAGCAGCCCCCGGACAGGGGATCAGCCCCAGCATTTT	CASSPRTGDQPQHF	TRBJ1-5	TRBD1	.	TRBV7-2
TGTGCCAGCAGCTTGCAGGGTGTACGGAACACCATATATTTT	CASSLQGVRNTIYF	TRBJ1-3	.	.	TRBV5-8
TGTGCCTGGAGTGCGACGGGTCGGGGGGAAAAACTGTTTTTT	CAWSATGRGEKLFF	TRBJ1-4	.	once	TRBV30
TGCGCCAGCAGTGAGTTGCGGGGAGGTGGCTACACCTTC	CASSELRGGGYTF	TRBJ1-2	.	once	TRBV10-1
TGTGCCAGCAGCAAAAATCAGGCGTCGGGGGCCAACGTCCTGACTTTC	CASSKNQASGANVLTF	TRBJ2-6	.	.	TRBV21-1
TGCGCCAGCAGCCTCGGACTAGCGGTAACCTACGAGCAGTACTTC	CASSLGLAVTYEQYF	TRBJ2-7	TRBD2	.	TRBV4-1
TGTGCCAGCACTCGGACAGTTGATCAGCCCCAGCATTTT	CASTRTVDQPQHF	TRBJ1-5	.	.	TRBV28
TGTGCCAGCAGCGAAACACAGAAGTCCTCTGGCTACACCTTC	CASSETQKSSGYTF	TRBJ1-2	.	.	TRBV9
TGTGCCAGCTCAACGGCCGGGGGAGGTGGCTACACCTTC	CASSTAGGGGYTF	TRBJ1-2	.	.	TRBV18
TGTGCCAGCAGTTCCGCATGGGGGGGCGCCGCCACTGAAGCTTTCTTT	CASSSAWGGAATEAFF	TRBJ1-1	.	.	TRBV28
TGTGCCAGCAGCTTAGATGCACAGGGATATGAGCAGTTCTTC	CASSLDAQGYEQFF	TRBJ2-1	.	.	TRBV11-2